This T cell receptor (beta chain) is from a study of shared clonotypes between healthy human individuals (dated by TCRdb to the early 2020s). For the wider study: A few men and a couple of women, aged 18 to 49 years, made up the cohort. For each donor, CD4 naive and CD4 memory were each given three plates, CD8 naive was given two plates, and CD8 memory was given one plate. To estimate repertoire size and how much clonotype sharing occurs between individuals, the study deeply sequenced the blood TCR repertoires of roughly 5 healthy adults. Different laboratories and diverse techniques were used to prepare libraries and sequence TCR repertoires, to increase sequencing depth and limit assay-specific biases. Per donor, leukapheresis produced somewhere between about 0.94 and 9.5 billion PBMCs. Paper-wide results and their limitations: Sharing across four donors was observed for around 5% of naive CD4, less than 4% of naive CD8, over 2% of memory CD4, and roughly 0.4% of memory CD8 clonotypes. Pairwise subsampling indicated that sequencing depth was expected to affect the degree of clonotype sharing among donors. Estimated clonotype richness was generally larger for naive than for memory subsets. Sampling was restricted to blood, and TCR repertoires in tissue are likely to differ from TCR repertoires in blood. Incomplete sequencing was indicated by rarefaction of sorted-subset datasets, despite the large sequencing depth. Because the study included a small number of donors, the genetic and exposure-history diversity represented was limited. Compared with non-shared clonotypes, clonotypes shared by all four sorted-subset donors had higher generation probabilities.

With respect to this clone: It lacks a known antigen. No much larger clone is present one base from it, and per-base qualities are unavailable.

Healthy HIV-negative adults with no recently reported acute infections or vaccinations were included as donors. Every donor was a Caucasian adult living in Nashville, Tennessee, USA. CD4+ T cells were enriched by magnetic negative selection; naive cells were then positively selected on CD45RA, and the negative fraction formed the memory subset. Blood was collected by leukapheresis, and PBMCs were isolated by Ficoll-Histopaque density gradient centrifugation and then cryopreserved in liquid nitrogen vapor phase. Purity and quantity of every magnetically sorted T cell population were checked by analytical flow cytometry. From each sorted fraction, genomic DNA was isolated and quantified by UV absorbance on a Nanodrop 2000c. Using the deep immunoSEQ assay, multiplex PCR amplified TCR CDR3 regions from genomic DNA. Genomic DNA extracted from each cell subset was distributed evenly over all wells of several immunoSEQ 96-well plates, and each plate served as one replicate. Each replicate PCR for sorted subsets received roughly 200 ng genomic DNA, equal to about 30,000 T cell genomes. The purified libraries were quantified using a Qubit 3.0 fluorometer, sized with a Bioanalyzer 2100, and then quantified again using the KAPA Library Quantification kit. Every immunoSEQ 96-well plate was sequenced on a separate single-read 150-cycle Illumina NextSeq 550 flow cell. In the source study's methods: Because the immunoSEQ output held only junctional sequences and lacked quality scores, the filtering could not match the filtering applied to full-length reads. To assign V/J genes and CDR3, sequences were annotated using PyIR, a Python wrapper for IgBLAST v1.9, with IMGT germline references. Any read was removed if the V/J assignment was weak (E-value above 1e-6), the CDR3 was missing, or the read contained stop codons, out-of-frame junctions, or ambiguous translated residues. V3J clonotypes were defined as sequences sharing the same inferred V gene, J gene, and CDR3 amino acid sequence. The percentage overlap between two repertoires was calculated by dividing the number of shared unique clonotypes by the size of the smaller repertoire. Richness of each repertoire was evaluated using RTK rarefaction, the Chao1 estimator, and Recon v2.1 estimates of unobserved clonotypes. For all TCRbeta clonotypes obtained by the gDNA method from a handful of donors, generation probabilities were computed with OLGA. TCRdb re-hosts the immuneACCESS table, in-frame sequences only. Its copies lack some clones; in the studies checked, an unresolved V gene accounts for under half of them, and the cause for the rest is not known. V and J calls and clone size come straight from that table; D and trimming were deduced from the DNA. Counted in this sample were approximately 2,000,000 clones; around 93% of them appeared once. Roughly 0.34% of the sample is held by the ten biggest clonotypes.

Compared with germline, V lacks 4 bases and J lacks 2 bases; bases without a gene match: 9. The CDR3 has 16 amino acids, counting the end cysteine and phenylalanine. Just the 48-base CDR3 DNA is kept, in frame starting at base 1. The germline V gene provides CDR1 SGHVS and CDR2 FQNEAQ. The specimen sequenced was naive CD4+ T cells from PBMCs. Interpreted using the paper, the cell subset or site label stands for: CD45RA+ positively selected. The chain joins TRBV7-8 to TRBJ1-2; 8 bases in the junction line up with TRBD1. This sequence originates from a man aged 18 to 30 in good health. Some clones in this sample may be carry-over from other donors' samples. The nucleotides read TGTGCCAGCAGCTCAGGGGGCGCATGGGGAAACTATGGCTACACCTTC. This encodes CASSSGGAWGNYGYTF.